The source of this T cell receptor beta chain is a study of blood T cell repertoires in COVID-19. Study-level information: PBMCs, B-cell-depleted T cells, or T cells were the source of the cDNA or gDNA that made up the material.

Data came from immunoSEQ multiplex PCR; TCRdb stores just in-frame clones and leaves some out. The sample carries some 350,000 clones, roughly 90% recorded once. The participants were between about 18 and 90 years old and came from some 23 US areas. CDR1 is SEHNR, CDR2 FQNEAQ, per germline (reference sequence). Trimming left V 2 bases short and J 6 bases short, with 10 bases between. The CDR3 has 13 residues. The chain has TRBV7-9 and TRBJ1-1; D gene ambiguous. Sequencing was carried out using PBMCs or T cells enriched from blood (not recorded which). The origin of this receptor is a woman under 40 who had recovered from COVID-19. Written as DNA, the CDR3 is TGTGCCAGCAGCTTAACGGTTTTCCCTGAAGCTTTCTTT. It is translated as CASSLTVFPEAFF.